This passage covers 32 T cell receptor beta chains from one sample sequenced in a study of T cell clones after liver transplantation. This table comes from immunoSEQ multiplex PCR, and its TCRdb copy is limited to in-frame clones, with some not included. The sample has tens of thousands of clones; around 90% are singletons. The sample in question was CD4+ T cells from blood, obtained before liver transplant. All receptors derive from a human donor who received a liver transplant.

This rearrangement joins TRBV18 to TRBJ2-3; D perhaps matches TRBD1 (6 bases). The CDR3 sequence is 13 residues long. V lost 8 bases, J lost 2 bases, and 11 bases lay in between. The germline CDR1 and CDR2 sequences are KGHSH and LQKENI. The CDR3 DNA reads as TGTGCCAGCGGGCAGGGGAACACAGATACGCAGTATTTT. Its protein product is CASGQGNTDTQYF.

The chain is built from TRBV19 and TRBJ2-7, with a weak D call TRBD2 (6 bases). The CDR3 loop spans 16 amino acids. CDR1 and CDR2 (germline): LNHDA, SQIVND (reference sequence). Trimming took off 3 bases at V and 0 bases at J, with 15 bases between the two ends. The CDR3 bases are TGTGCCAGTAGTATTTTGCCCGGGGGTTACTCCTACGAGCAGTACTTC. Translated, it gives CASSILPGGYSYEQYF.

The chain carries TRBV28 and TRBJ1-1; tentatively, D is TRBD1 (6 bases). V was shortened by 2 bases and J by 4 bases, with 11 bases between the two germline ends. CDR3 length equals 14 residues. Germline V gene data show CDR1 as MDHEN and CDR2 as SYDVKM. CDR3 DNA: TGTGCCAGCAGTTTAGTCACACAGGGCACTGAAGCTTTCTTT. Protein product: CASSLVTQGTEAFF.

The chain employs TRBV4-3 and TRBJ2-5; TRBD2 matches 12 bases. V was pared by 1 base and J by 5 bases, with 8 bases of the junction left unmatched. The CDR3 totals 17 residues. The germline CDR1 and CDR2 sequences are LGHNA and YSLEER. DNA of the CDR3: TGCGCCAGCAGCCAAGTCGCTAGCGGGAGGGCCGGGGAGACCCAGTACTTC. Protein: CASSQVASGRAGETQYF.

V gene TRBV19 combines with J gene TRBJ2-3; 11 positions match TRBD2. V lost 4 bases, J lost 0 bases, and 3 bases stayed unmatched. The germline gives CDR1 LNHDA, CDR2 SQIVND (reference sequence). The CDR3 contains 16 residues. The CDR3 bases are TGTGCCAGTAGTACTCGGACTAGCGGGAGCACAGATACGCAGTATTTT. Its translation is CASSTRTSGSTDTQYF.

The rearrangement joins TRBV7-8 to TRBJ1-3; TRBD1 matches 9 bases. The CDR3 is made up of 15 amino acids. Germline V gene sequence: CDR1 SGHVS, CDR2 FQNEAQ. The V segment lost 5 bases and the J segment 10 bases; nucleotides outside the gene matches: 12. The CDR3 spells CASSLEGQGTRTIYF. CDR3 DNA: TGTGCCAGCAGCCTCGAGGGACAGGGAACGAGAACCATATATTTT.

The chain uses TRBV2 and TRBJ2-5; the D gene is possibly TRBD1 (7 bases). V was clipped by 2 bases and J by 7 bases, with 17 bases between them. CDR1 and CDR2 (germline): SNHLY, FYNNEI. The CDR3 consists of 15 residues. CDR3 residues: CASSEPPGGLGTQYF. The CDR3 bases are TGTGCCAGCAGTGAACCCCCAGGGGGGTTGGGGACCCAGTACTTC. Based on the CDR3 plus reference TRBV2 and TRBJ2-5, the full variable domain is EPEVTQTPSHQVTQMGQEVILRCVPISNHLYFYWYRQILGQKVEFLVSFYNNEISEKSEIFDDQFSVERPDGSNFTLKIRSTKLEDSAMYFCASSEPPGGLGTQYFGPGTRLLVL.

The V call is TRBV19, the J call TRBJ1-1, with D maybe TRBD1 (6 bases). The germline V gene has CDR1 LNHDA and CDR2 SQIVND (reference sequence). Trimming shortened V by 7 bases and J by 1 base, and 13 bases separated the two germline ends. This CDR3 is 14 amino acids long. The CDR3 spells CASTGDLRNTEAFF. CDR3 DNA sequence: TGTGCCAGTACAGGGGACCTAAGGAACACTGAAGCTTTCTTT.

The chain has TRBV12-5 and TRBJ2-3; 13 positions match TRBD2. Trimming at V came to 1 base and at J to 6 bases, leaving 7 bases not matched to a gene. The length of the CDR3 is 17 residues. Germline V CDR1 and CDR2: LGHNT, FRNRAP. CDR3 nucleotide sequence: TGTGCTAGTGGTTTGGCCCCGGGACTAGCGGGACTGGATACGCAGTATTTT. It yields the protein CASGLAPGLAGLDTQYF.

This chain connects TRBV28 to TRBJ1-4; D remains ambiguous. The germline V gene encodes CDR1 MDHEN and CDR2 SYDVKM. Deletions cut 5 bases from V and 4 bases from J, with 11 bases between. The CDR3 length is 14 residues. The CDR3 protein is CASSLIGVNEKLFF. The CDR3 coding sequence is TGTGCCAGCAGTCTTATTGGGGTTAATGAAAAACTGTTTTTT.

The chain joins TRBV6-1 to TRBJ2-1; 10 nucleotides match TRBD2. With 3 bases clipped from V and 0 bases from J, the junction kept 11 bases outside the gene matches. The germline V gene encodes CDR1 MNHNS and CDR2 SASEGT. This CDR3 region has 19 residues. The CDR3 DNA sequence: TGTGCCAGCAGTGACGGGCTTCTAGCGGGAGACCTCTCCTACAATGAGCAGTTCTTC. Amino acids: CASSDGLLAGDLSYNEQFF.

The rearrangement joins TRBV6-1 to TRBJ1-1; D is perhaps TRBD1 (6 bases). With 0 bases removed from V and 5 bases from J, the gap between germline ends came to 10 bases. In germline, CDR1 is MNHNS, CDR2 SASEGT. The CDR3 extends over 14 amino acids. This CDR3 is CASSEATGRTEAFF. The DNA for the CDR3 is TGTGCCAGCAGTGAAGCTACAGGGCGGACTGAAGCTTTCTTT.

This clone turned up a few times. The chain is built from TRBV11-2 and TRBJ1-5; no clear D gene. V lost 6 bases to trimming and J lost 0 bases, with 12 bases between them. The CDR3 length is 15 residues. Germline V CDR1 and CDR2: SGHAT, FQNNGV. CDR3 residues: CASSQGQYSNQPQHF. In DNA, the CDR3 is TGTGCCAGCAGTCAAGGCCAGTATAGCAATCAGCCCCAGCATTTT.

The chain is built from TRBV4-2 and TRBJ2-2; a possible D gene is TRBD2 (6 bases). The CDR3 runs 15 residues. The V gene's germline CDR1 is LGHNA and CDR2 YNFKEQ. The ends were cut back, 4 bases at V and 6 bases at J, with 15 bases in the middle. CDR3 in amino acids: CASSPGGSFSGELFF. The CDR3 DNA follows: TGTGCCAGCAGCCCCGGGGGTAGTTTCTCCGGGGAGCTGTTTTTT.

This chain connects TRBV29-1 to TRBJ2-7; D is possibly TRBD2 (6 bases). This CDR3 contains 17 residues. Germline V gene sequence: CDR1 SQVTM, CDR2 ANQGSEA. V lost 5 bases and J 3 bases, leaving 26 bases between the germline ends. CDR3 nucleotides: TGCAGCGTTTTGAAAGATGGGGCAGGACTAAATAACTACGAGCAGTACTTC. Protein sequence: CSVLKDGAGLNNYEQYF.

The rearrangement uses TRBV7-8 and TRBJ1-1; D is unresolved. Germline V gene lookup returns CDR1 SGHVS and CDR2 FQNEAQ. Trimming took 1 base from V and 0 from J, leaving 15 bases between them. The CDR3 loop spans 17 amino acids. CDR3 loop: CASSLVFPMAMNTEAFF. The CDR3 DNA is TGTGCCAGCAGCTTAGTTTTCCCCATGGCCATGAACACTGAAGCTTTCTTT.

This chain connects TRBV11-2 to TRBJ1-3; possibly TRBD1 for D (6 bases). The germline V gene has CDR1 SGHAT and CDR2 FQNNGV. Trimming shortened V by 10 bases and J by 0 bases, and 13 bases separated the two germline ends. The CDR3 length is 14 residues. CDR3 protein: CATVQGNSGNTIYF. In DNA, the CDR3 is TGTGCCACTGTACAGGGAAACTCTGGAAACACCATATATTTT.

On this clone itself: Different DNA sequences within this sample yield the same CDR3. V and J are TRBV7-2 and TRBJ2-1; perhaps TRBD2 as D (6 bases). Trimming took off 0 bases at V and 2 bases at J, with 11 bases between the two ends. Germline V gene lookup returns CDR1 SGHTA and CDR2 FQGNSA. This CDR3 is built from 16 residues. CDR3 in amino acids: CASSLAGGRTYNEQFF. DNA of the CDR3: TGTGCCAGCAGCTTAGCTGGGGGGAGGACCTACAATGAGCAGTTCTTC.

This chain links TRBV9 with TRBJ2-7; weak D call: TRBD2 (6 bases). The CDR3 sequence is 15 residues long. Trimming stripped 0 bases from V and 4 bases from J, with 14 bases between. The germline CDR1 and CDR2 sequences are SGDLS and YYNGEE. In nucleotides, the CDR3 is TGTGCCAGCAGCGTAGCCGGGACTGAGCTTTACGAGCAGTACTTC. Its translation is CASSVAGTELYEQYF.

The gene calls are TRBV30 and TRBJ1-6; D gene uncertain. This CDR3 spans 13 amino acids. CDR1 and CDR2 (germline): GTSNPN, SVGIG (reference sequence). With 1 base removed from V and 8 bases from J, the gap between germline ends came to 9 bases. As DNA, the CDR3 is TGTGCCTGGAGTGAGCAGGATTATTCACCCCTCCACTTT. Translation gives CAWSEQDYSPLHF.

V is TRBV2 and J is TRBJ2-1; weak D call: TRBD1 (5 bases). This CDR3 spans 14 amino acids. Germline V gene data show CDR1 as SNHLY and CDR2 as FYNNEI. The V end was cut by 0 bases, the J end by 8 bases, with 11 bases between. Here the CDR3 reads CASSEARGGDEQFF. The CDR3 nucleotides read TGTGCCAGCAGTGAAGCTAGGGGTGGTGATGAGCAGTTCTTC.

This clone showed up just once. The gene calls are TRBV23-1 and TRBJ1-2, with TRBD1 matching over 7 bases. TRBV23-1 is given ORF status, its function remaining uncertain. V gave up 0 bases and J gave up 4 bases; unmatched junction bases: 17. The CDR3 contains 19 residues. The CDR3 nucleotides are TGCGCCAGCAGTCAATCGTTCTTCGGGGACAGTCTCCGGGTCTATGGCTACACCTTC. It specifies CASSQSFFGDSLRVYGYTF.

The chain's CDR3 is CASSPPPGQPQHF. The CDR3 DNA reads TGTGCCAGCAGTCCACCTCCGGGTCAGCCCCAGCATTTT. This chain connects TRBV27 to TRBJ1-5; D is undetermined. This CDR3 comprises 13 residues. With 5 bases removed from V and 6 bases from J, the gap between germline ends came to 11 bases. Germline CDR1 and CDR2: MNHEY and SMNVEV (reference sequence).

The chain couples TRBV11-3 to TRBJ1-2, with D possibly matching TRBD1 (5 bases). Germline CDR1 SGHNT, CDR2 YENEEA. The CDR3 is 14 residues long. The V and J ends lost 1 base and 4 bases respectively, with 10 bases between them. The CDR3 bases are TGTGCCAGCAGCTTAGGGGACCTCACCTATGGCTACACCTTC. Amino acids: CASSLGDLTYGYTF.

This rearrangement joins TRBV7-2 to TRBJ1-2; no definite D call. This CDR3 region has 15 residues. The germline V and J ends were trimmed by 3 bases and 4 bases, with 15 bases remaining between them. Germline CDR1 reads SGHTA; CDR2 reads FQGNSA. The CDR3 DNA follows: TGTGCCAGCAGCTTTGACCACAGCCGCCCCTATGGCTACACCTTC. Protein product: CASSFDHSRPYGYTF.

V usage is TRBV15 and J usage is TRBJ2-5; weak D call: TRBD1 (5 bases). CDR1 and CDR2 from the germline V gene are LNHNV and YYDKDF (reference sequence). The CDR3 length is 14 residues. V was pared by 0 bases and J by 1 base, with 6 bases between. This chain's CDR3 is CATSRDRAQETQYF. The CDR3 DNA sequence: TGTGCCACCAGCAGAGACAGGGCCCAAGAGACCCAGTACTTC.

This chain connects TRBV7-3 to TRBJ2-3; D is possibly TRBD1 (6 bases). There are 16 residues in the CDR3. Germline V lookup: CDR1 SGHTA, CDR2 FQGTGA. The ends were cut back, 0 bases at V and 4 bases at J, with 14 bases in the middle. CDR3 loop: CASSLTAGVGSDTQYF. The CDR3 region has the DNA TGTGCCAGCAGCTTAACGGCAGGGGTGGGATCAGATACGCAGTATTTT.

The chain carries TRBV7-8 and TRBJ1-1; 10 bases line up with TRBD1. The CDR3 has 15 amino acids. CDR1 and CDR2 (germline): SGHVS, FQNEAQ. The ends lost 2 bases at V and 2 bases at J; junction bases unmatched: 2. CDR3 in amino acids: CASSLRDRGNTEAFF. Written as DNA, the CDR3 is TGTGCCAGCAGCTTACGGGACAGGGGCAACACTGAAGCTTTCTTT.

V gene TRBV5-4 combines with J gene TRBJ2-7; D is uncertain. Trimming removed 1 base from V and 3 bases from J, with 5 bases in between. The CDR3 loop spans 12 amino acids. The germline V gene has CDR1 SGHNT and CDR2 YYREEE (reference sequence). The CDR3 reads CASSLNGYEQYF. In nucleotides, the CDR3 is TGTGCCAGCAGCTTGAATGGCTACGAGCAGTACTTC. Complete variable domain (other parts from reference TRBV5-4 and TRBJ2-7): ETGVTQSPTHLIKTRGQQVTLRCSSQSGHNTVSWYQQALGQGPQFIFQYYREEENGRGNFPPRFSGLQFPNYSSELNVNALELDDSALYLCASSLNGYEQYFGPGTRLTVT.

This chain uses TRBV19 with TRBJ2-2, with 12 bases fitting TRBD2. The CDR3 contains 17 residues. The V gene end was trimmed by 5 bases and the J gene end by 1 base; junction bases not matched to a gene: 5. Germline CDR1 LNHDA, CDR2 SQIVND (reference sequence). The CDR3 DNA reads TGTGCCAGTAGTTTTGGACTAGCGGGACAGAACACCGGGGAGCTGTTTTTT. Its translation is CASSFGLAGQNTGELFF. Supplemented by reference TRBV19 and TRBJ2-2, the full variable domain reads DGGITQSPKYLFRKEGQNVTLSCEQNLNHDAMYWYRQDPGQGLRLIYYSQIVNDFQKGDIAEGYSVSREKKESFPLTVTSAQKNPTAFYLCASSFGLAGQNTGELFFGEGSRLTVL.

This chain connects TRBV19 to TRBJ2-5; 8 positions match TRBD2. This CDR3 comprises 14 residues. In germline, CDR1 is LNHDA, CDR2 SQIVND (reference sequence). V lost 1 base and J lost 4; bases outside the gene matches: 2. The CDR3 coding sequence is TGTGCCAGTAGTATAGGGACTAGCCCAGAGACCCAGTACTTC. Residues: CASSIGTSPETQYF.

This chain uses TRBV2 with TRBJ2-7; TRBD2 matches 12 bases. This CDR3 comprises 15 residues. The V gene end was trimmed by 5 bases and the J gene end by 3 bases; junction bases not matched to a gene: 5. CDR1 is SNHLY, CDR2 FYNNEI, per germline. The CDR3 coding sequence is TGTGCCAGCAGTAAGACTAGCGGGAGAATCTACGAGCAGTACTTC. Its protein is CASSKTSGRIYEQYF.